The clone carrying this T cell receptor beta chain has a handful of counts. The antigen remains unidentified. Using genomic DNA as the template, TCR beta VDJ and CDR3 profiling was carried out. Each CDR3 protein gets one entry after TCRdb re-called the reads with MiXCR. The sample lists roughly 170,000 distinct CDR3 sequences; almost 50% were seen once. These data belong to a study of CD8+CD57+ T cells in acquired aplastic anemia. Study information: The study obtained an average of around 2.9 ug of DNA from sorted CD4+ and CD8+ cells.

Sequencing involved patients with CD8+CD57+ cell expansion previously shown by flow cytometry. Severe acquired aplastic anemia was diagnosed in all patients. Study results and limitations: Both patients and controls carried the same twenty-nine CD8+ CDR3 sequences. With respect to CD8+ Simpson's diversity, patients and controls did not differ significantly.

Between the trimmed V and J ends, which lost 3 bases and 6 bases, there was a span of 18 bases. CDR3 length: 15 amino acids. Per the germline V gene, CDR1 is GTSNPN and CDR2 is SVGIG (reference sequence). Sequenced input: sorted CD4+, CD8+, or CD8+CD57+ T cells (not recorded which) from PBMCs. This receptor was taken from a human donor with aplastic anemia. V gene TRBV30 combines with J gene TRBJ2-1, with D tentatively TRBD1 (6 bases). CDR3 in amino acids: CAWRRGTVWSNEQFF. The DNA of the CDR3 is TGTGCCTGGAGGAGGGGGACGGTTTGGTCCAATGAGCAGTTCTTC.